The 23 T cell receptor beta chains given below trace back to one sample, sequenced in a study of memory B cells and T cells in multiple sclerosis. Their specific antigens are unknown. Only in-frame clones appear in the TCRdb table, and some are missing; sequencing was by immunoSEQ multiplex PCR. The sample comprises some 49,000 clones, about four fifths of which are singletons, and 0.85% to 1.2% rests with the top ten. Separate sequencing covered autoproliferating (CFSE-dim) and non-proliferating (CFSE-high) T cells from stimulus-free culture. Replicate wells were pooled after approximately seven days of stimulus-free culture of 5x10^7 CFSE-labeled PBMCs. Sequencing input: PBMCs from blood kept in culture. Receptor source: a human donor with multiple sclerosis.

J is TRBJ2-3 and V is TRBV7-2; TRBD2 agrees at 15 bases. Germline-derived CDR1 and CDR2 are SGHTA and FQGNSA. The V segment lost 5 bases and the J segment 5 bases; nucleotides outside the gene matches: 14. The CDR3 length is 19 residues. CDR3 residues: CASSPGLAGGQSGIDTQYF. As DNA, the CDR3 is TGTGCCAGCAGCCCAGGACTAGCGGGGGGGCAGAGTGGGATAGATACGCAGTATTTT.

The rearrangement links TRBV6-6 to TRBJ2-7, with 11 bases aligning to TRBD2. The trim removed 2 bases at V and 3 bases at J, leaving 6 bases unmatched. Germline V gene sequence: CDR1 MNHNY, CDR2 SVGAGI (reference sequence). This CDR3 has 16 residues. The CDR3 DNA reads as TGTGCCAGCAGTTACGGGACTAGCGGCACCAACTACGAGCAGTACTTC. Encoded protein: CASSYGTSGTNYEQYF.

V and J are TRBV9 and TRBJ2-1, with D perhaps matching TRBD2 (5 bases). CDR3 length equals 18 residues. Germline-derived CDR1 and CDR2 are SGDLS and YYNGEE. V dropped 1 base and J dropped 3 bases, with 20 bases sitting between them. CDR3 coding DNA: TGTGCCAGCAGCGTAAAACGGGTGGCGGGCGGTGACTACAATGAGCAGTTCTTC. Translating gives CASSVKRVAGGDYNEQFF.

The CDR3 nucleotides read TGTGCCAGCAGCTTACAGGTGGGCGACTCCTACGAGCAGTACTTC. Amino acids: CASSLQVGDSYEQYF. The chain links TRBV11-2 to TRBJ2-7; D not certain. The V gene's germline CDR1 is SGHAT and CDR2 FQNNGV. The CDR3 length is 15 residues. Trimming took off 2 bases at V and 0 bases at J, with 11 bases between the two ends.

This chain joins TRBV6-6 and TRBJ1-5; 9 bases are shared with TRBD1. The germline gives CDR1 MNHNY, CDR2 SVGAGI (reference sequence). The CDR3 consists of 16 residues. The trim removed 5 bases at V and 4 bases at J, leaving 9 bases unmatched. For the CDR3, the DNA is TGTGCCAGCAGTCCCTACAGGGGGCAGGCGAATCAGCCCCAGCATTTT. This gives the protein CASSPYRGQANQPQHF.

The chain is built from TRBV5-8 and TRBJ1-1, with no clear D. CDR1 and CDR2 (germline): SGHTS, YDEGEE. The V end lost 3 bases, the J end lost 4 bases, and 10 bases lay between the germline ends. CDR3 length: 13 residues. The CDR3 reads CASSWTGSTEAFF. DNA for the CDR3: TGTGCCAGCAGCTGGACGGGAAGCACTGAAGCTTTCTTT. Looking up the rest from reference TRBV5-8 and TRBJ1-1 gives the full variable domain: EAGVTQSPTHLIKTRGQQATLRCSPISGHTSVYWYQQALGLGLQFLLWYDEGEERNRGNFPPRFSGRQFPNYSSELNVNALELEDSALYLCASSWTGSTEAFFGQGTRLTVV.

This clone has only a few counts. The rearrangement uses TRBV6-5 and TRBJ1-6; D is perhaps TRBD1 (5 bases). Germline lookup yields CDR1 MNHEY and CDR2 SVGAGI. CDR3 length: 15 amino acids. Trimming removed 3 bases from V and 7 bases from J, with 13 bases in between. The CDR3, as DNA: TGTGCCAGCAGTTATCGTCAGGAGGGGAATTCACCCCTCCACTTT. Amino acid sequence: CASSYRQEGNSPLHF.

The chain carries TRBV7-2 and TRBJ2-3, with TRBD2 matching over 13 bases. After removal of 6 bases from V and 4 bases from J, the junction contained 7 bases not matched to a gene. This CDR3 region has 16 residues. The V gene's germline CDR1 is SGHTA and CDR2 FQGNSA. In DNA, the CDR3 is TGTGCCAGCAGTTGGACTAGCGGGGGATGGGCAGATACGCAGTATTTT. Its translation: CASSWTSGGWADTQYF.

The chain couples TRBV7-2 to TRBJ2-7, with 8 positions matching TRBD2. The junction had 1 base not matched to a gene; V was cut back by 5 bases and J by 7 bases. The germline CDR1 and CDR2 sequences are SGHTA and FQGNSA. The CDR3 contains 11 residues. CDR3 DNA sequence: TGTGCCAGCAGCCCGGGGGGGGAGCAGTACTTC. It specifies CASSPGGEQYF. Drawing the rest from reference TRBV7-2 and TRBJ2-7, the complete variable domain is GAGVSQSPSNKVTEKGKDVELRCDPISGHTALYWYRQSLGQGLEFLIYFQGNSAPDKSGLPSDRFSAERTGGSVSTLTIQRTQQEDSAVYLCASSPGGEQYFGPGTRLTVT.

The chain employs TRBV23-1 and TRBJ1-5; maybe TRBD1 (6 bases). TRBV23-1 is identified as an open reading frame with a role that is uncertain. This CDR3 has 15 residues. Trimming cost V 2 bases and J 6 bases, with 14 bases left between them. The CDR3 sequence: CASSQTLKGGQPQHF. CDR3 bases: TGCGCCAGCAGTCAAACGTTGAAAGGGGGTCAGCCCCAGCATTTT.

This clone was seen more than once but under ten times. The chain links TRBV19 to TRBJ1-5, with D uncertain. The CDR3 spans 13 residues. Germline CDR1 and CDR2: LNHDA and SQIVND (reference sequence). Trimming left V 1 base short and J 3 bases short, with 4 bases between. CDR3 nucleotide sequence: TGTGCCAGTAGTATAGTGGACAATCAGCCCCAGCATTTT. Protein product: CASSIVDNQPQHF.

The DNA of the CDR3 is TGTGCCTGGAGTGTATTTAGGGGCCCTAGGGATACGCAGTATTTT. It codes for CAWSVFRGPRDTQYF. This chain uses TRBV30 with TRBJ2-3, with a tentative D call TRBD1 (5 bases). CDR3 length equals 15 residues. Germline V gene data show CDR1 as GTSNPN and CDR2 as SVGIG (reference sequence). Trimming removed 0 bases from V and 6 bases from J, with 16 bases in between.

V is TRBV29-1 and J is TRBJ2-5; D ambiguous. Per germline, CDR1 SQVTM and CDR2 ANQGSEA. The CDR3 is 14 amino acids. V was trimmed by 6 bases and J by 1 base, leaving 15 bases between them. Written as DNA, the CDR3 is TGCAGCGTGTCTGGGGTAATTGGCCAAGAGACCCAGTACTTC. Protein product: CSVSGVIGQETQYF.

The sample holds a few counts of this clone. The J gene is TRBJ2-1, the V gene TRBV4-1; tentatively, D is TRBD1 (5 bases). V lost 0 bases to trimming and J lost 7 bases, with 13 bases between them. The CDR3 runs 15 residues. Germline-derived CDR1 and CDR2 are MGHRA and YSYEKL. The CDR3 loop reads CASSQDSAGWNEQFF. The CDR3 coding sequence is TGCGCCAGCAGCCAAGATTCCGCAGGGTGGAATGAGCAGTTCTTC.

The V gene is TRBV5-1, the J gene TRBJ2-2; possibly TRBD2 for D (6 bases). Germline CDR1 reads SGHRS; CDR2 reads YFSETQ. The CDR3 is made up of 17 amino acids. V lost 1 base, J lost 6 bases, and 19 bases lay in between. CDR3 DNA sequence: TGCGCCAGCAGCTTGCAGGGACCCGGTTCGGGAGCCGGGGAGCTGTTTTTT. Protein product: CASSLQGPGSGAGELFF.

The chain combines TRBV19 with TRBJ2-5; 8 nucleotides match TRBD2. V trimming: 4 bases; J trimming: 5 bases; junction bases outside the gene matches: 3. The CDR3 extends over 13 amino acids. CDR1 is LNHDA and CDR2 is SQIVND in the germline V gene (reference sequence). In DNA form, the CDR3 reads TGTGCCAGTAGTAGCTCTAGCGGGGAGACCCAGTACTTC. It is translated as CASSSSSGETQYF.

The chain carries TRBV7-2 and TRBJ1-5; D perhaps matches TRBD1 (6 bases). The length of the CDR3 is 13 residues. Germline CDR1 is SGHTA and CDR2 is FQGNSA. Trimming left V 3 bases short and J 5 bases short, with 8 bases between. In nucleotides, the CDR3 is TGTGCCAGCAGCTTGAACAGGGATCAGCCCCAGCATTTT. Amino acid sequence: CASSLNRDQPQHF.

The rearrangement uses TRBV2 and TRBJ1-2; TRBD1 matches 7 bases. Trimming took 6 bases from V and 8 from J; bases not matched to a gene: 6. The CDR3 covers 12 residues. CDR1 and CDR2 from the germline V gene are SNHLY and FYNNEI. CDR3 in amino acids: CASRSTGEGYTF. The CDR3 DNA is TGTGCCAGCAGGTCCACAGGGGAGGGCTACACCTTC.

The chain couples TRBV29-1 to TRBJ2-3; 9 nucleotides match TRBD2. The trim removed 4 bases at V and 3 bases at J, leaving 5 bases unmatched. This CDR3 has 14 residues. Germline V lookup: CDR1 SQVTM, CDR2 ANQGSEA. CDR3 amino acids: CSVVVGLATDTQYF. The CDR3 region has the DNA TGCAGCGTTGTTGTGGGACTAGCAACAGATACGCAGTATTTT.

The chain combines TRBV11-2 with TRBJ1-3; D unclear. There are 16 residues in the CDR3. The ends were cut back, 3 bases at V and 5 bases at J, with 17 bases in the middle. The germline CDR1 and CDR2 sequences are SGHAT and FQNNGV. The CDR3 DNA follows: TGTGCCAGCAGCTTTGTGGGCAGTGCTGCTCGAAACACCATATATTTT. This translates into CASSFVGSAARNTIYF.

This chain uses TRBV21-1 with TRBJ2-3. TRBV21-1 is an annotated pseudogene. The CDR3 length is 17 residues. The CDR3 sequence: CASSARLATVMQDTQYF. CDR3 sequence (DNA): TGTGCCAGCAGTGCGAGGCTGGCTACAGTCATGCAAGATACGCAGTATTTT.

This clone turned up a few times. As DNA, the CDR3 is TGTGCCAGCAGCTTAAAGGGTGCGAGGACCGGGGAGCTGTTTTTT. Protein: CASSLKGARTGELFF. This chain links TRBV11-2 with TRBJ2-2, with D hard to call. Trimming cost V 2 bases and J 5 bases, with 12 bases left between them. Germline loops: CDR1 SGHAT, CDR2 FQNNGV. CDR3 length: 15 residues.

This clone turned up a few times. The chain has TRBV4-1 and TRBJ1-3; D uncertain. Between the trimmed V and J ends, which lost 0 bases and 0 bases, there was a span of 6 bases. CDR3 length: 15 amino acids. From germline, CDR1 is MGHRA and CDR2 YSYEKL. CDR3: CASSQEGLSGNTIYF. The CDR3 DNA is TGCGCCAGCAGCCAAGAAGGGCTCTCTGGAAACACCATATATTTT.